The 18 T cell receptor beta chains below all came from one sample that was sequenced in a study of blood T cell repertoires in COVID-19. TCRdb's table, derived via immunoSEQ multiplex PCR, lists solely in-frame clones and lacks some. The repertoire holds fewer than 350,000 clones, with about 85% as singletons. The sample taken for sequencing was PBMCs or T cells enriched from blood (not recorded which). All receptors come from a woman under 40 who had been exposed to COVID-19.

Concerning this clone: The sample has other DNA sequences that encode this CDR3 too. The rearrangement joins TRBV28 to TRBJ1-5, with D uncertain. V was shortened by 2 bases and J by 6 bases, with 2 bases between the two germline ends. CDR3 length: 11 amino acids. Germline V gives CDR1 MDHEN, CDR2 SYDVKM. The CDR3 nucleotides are TGTGCCAGCAGTTTACGTCAGCCCCAGCATTTT. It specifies CASSLRQPQHF.

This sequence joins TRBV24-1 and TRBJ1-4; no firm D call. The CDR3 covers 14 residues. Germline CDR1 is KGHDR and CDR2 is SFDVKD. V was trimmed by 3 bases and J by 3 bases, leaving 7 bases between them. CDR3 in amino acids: CATSDRVANEKLFF. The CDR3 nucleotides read TGTGCCACCAGTGATCGGGTCGCTAATGAAAAACTGTTTTTT.

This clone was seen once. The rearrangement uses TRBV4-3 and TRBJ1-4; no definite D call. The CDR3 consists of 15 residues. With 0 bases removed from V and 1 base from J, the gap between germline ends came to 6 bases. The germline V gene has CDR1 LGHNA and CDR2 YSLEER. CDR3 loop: CASSQEAVTNEKLFF. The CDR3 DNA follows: TGCGCCAGCAGCCAAGAGGCGGTAACTAATGAAAAACTGTTTTTT.

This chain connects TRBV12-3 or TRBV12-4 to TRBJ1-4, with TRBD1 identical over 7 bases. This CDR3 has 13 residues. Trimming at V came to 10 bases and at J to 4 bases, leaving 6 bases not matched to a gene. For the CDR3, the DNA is TGTGCCACCGGCGGGACAGTTAATGAAAAACTGTTTTTT. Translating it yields CATGGTVNEKLFF.

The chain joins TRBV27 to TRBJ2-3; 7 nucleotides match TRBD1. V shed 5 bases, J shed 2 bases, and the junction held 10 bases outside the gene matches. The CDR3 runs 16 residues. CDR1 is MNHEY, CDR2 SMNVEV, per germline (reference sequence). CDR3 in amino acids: CASSPRQGANTDTQYF. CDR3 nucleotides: TGTGCCAGCAGTCCTCGACAGGGCGCTAACACAGATACGCAGTATTTT.

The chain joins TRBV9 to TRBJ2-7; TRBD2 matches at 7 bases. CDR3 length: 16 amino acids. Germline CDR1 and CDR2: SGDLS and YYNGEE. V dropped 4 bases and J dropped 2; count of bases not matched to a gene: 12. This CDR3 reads CASSPDLGGGAYEQYF. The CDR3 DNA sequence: TGTGCCAGCAGCCCGGACCTGGGGGGGGGAGCCTACGAGCAGTACTTC. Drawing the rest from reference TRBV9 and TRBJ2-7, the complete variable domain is DSGVTQTPKHLITATGQRVTLRCSPRSGDLSVYWYQQSLDQGLQFLIQYYNGEERAKGNILERFSAQQFPDLHSELNLSSLELGDSALYFCASSPDLGGGAYEQYFGPGTRLTVT.

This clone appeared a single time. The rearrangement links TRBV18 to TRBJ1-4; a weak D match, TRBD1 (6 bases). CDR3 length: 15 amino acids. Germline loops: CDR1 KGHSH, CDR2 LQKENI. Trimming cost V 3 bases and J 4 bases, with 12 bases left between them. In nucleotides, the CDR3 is TGTGCCAGCTCACCCTCGGACAGCCGTAATGAAAAACTGTTTTTT. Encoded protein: CASSPSDSRNEKLFF.

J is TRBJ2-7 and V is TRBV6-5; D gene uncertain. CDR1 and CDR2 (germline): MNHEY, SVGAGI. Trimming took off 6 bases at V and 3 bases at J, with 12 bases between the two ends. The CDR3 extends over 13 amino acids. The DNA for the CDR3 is TGTGCCAGCAGCGCCGACATGGACTACGAGCAGTACTTC. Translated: CASSADMDYEQYF.

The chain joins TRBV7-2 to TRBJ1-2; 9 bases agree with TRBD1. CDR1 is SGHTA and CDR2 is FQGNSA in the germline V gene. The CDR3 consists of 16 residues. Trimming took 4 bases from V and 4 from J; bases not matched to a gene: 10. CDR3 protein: CASSSDRGTPLYGYTF. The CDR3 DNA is TGTGCCAGCAGCTCAGACAGGGGGACCCCCCTCTATGGCTACACCTTC.

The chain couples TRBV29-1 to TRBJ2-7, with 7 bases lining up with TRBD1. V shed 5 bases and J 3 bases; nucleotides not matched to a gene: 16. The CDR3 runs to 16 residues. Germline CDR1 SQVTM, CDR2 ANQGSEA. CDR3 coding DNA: TGCAGCGTTACAGGGGACCCAAAGAAAGCCCACTACGAGCAGTACTTC. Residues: CSVTGDPKKAHYEQYF.

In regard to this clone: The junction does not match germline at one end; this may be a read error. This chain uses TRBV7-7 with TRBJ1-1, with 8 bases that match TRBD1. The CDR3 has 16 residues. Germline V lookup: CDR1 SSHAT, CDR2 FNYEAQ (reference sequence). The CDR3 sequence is CASRLLTGDMNTEAFF. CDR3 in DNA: TGTGCTAGCAGGCTATTGACAGGGGACATGAACACTGAAGCTTTCTTT.

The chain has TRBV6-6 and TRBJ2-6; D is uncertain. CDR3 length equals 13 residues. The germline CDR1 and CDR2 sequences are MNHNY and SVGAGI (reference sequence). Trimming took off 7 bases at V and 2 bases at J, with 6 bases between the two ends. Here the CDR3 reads CASTLAGANVLTF. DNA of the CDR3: TGTGCCAGCACCCTCGCTGGGGCCAACGTCCTGACTTTC.

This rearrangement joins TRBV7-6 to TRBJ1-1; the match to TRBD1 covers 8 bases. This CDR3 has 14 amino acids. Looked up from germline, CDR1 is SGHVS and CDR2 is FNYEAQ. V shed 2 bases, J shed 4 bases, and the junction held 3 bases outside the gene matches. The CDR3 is CASSLPGQGTEAFF. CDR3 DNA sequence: TGTGCCAGCAGCTTACCCGGACAGGGCACTGAAGCTTTCTTT.

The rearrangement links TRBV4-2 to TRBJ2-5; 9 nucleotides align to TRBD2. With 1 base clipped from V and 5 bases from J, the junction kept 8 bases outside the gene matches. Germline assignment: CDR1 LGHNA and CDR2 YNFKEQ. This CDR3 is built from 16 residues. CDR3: CASSQVGSGGMETQYF. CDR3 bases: TGTGCCAGCAGCCAAGTAGGAAGCGGGGGGATGGAGACCCAGTACTTC.

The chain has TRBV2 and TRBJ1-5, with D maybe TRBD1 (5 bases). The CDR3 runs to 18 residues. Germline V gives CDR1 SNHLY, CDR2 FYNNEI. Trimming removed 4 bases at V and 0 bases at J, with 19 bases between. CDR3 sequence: CASSASPRGGDSNQPQHF. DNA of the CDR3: TGTGCCAGCAGTGCCTCACCCCGGGGGGGAGATAGCAATCAGCCCCAGCATTTT.

DNA of the CDR3: TGTGCCAGCAGCCAAGACGACGTAGGCAAAGGGGCCCTCCACTTT. Translated, it gives CASSQDDVGKGALHF. The rearrangement links TRBV3-1 (or the pseudogene TRBV3-2) to TRBJ1-6, with D possibly TRBD1 on 5 matching bases. Germline V gives CDR1 LGHDT, CDR2 YNNKEL (reference sequence). Trimming shortened V by 0 bases and J by 14 bases, and 17 bases separated the two germline ends. The CDR3 is made up of 15 amino acids.

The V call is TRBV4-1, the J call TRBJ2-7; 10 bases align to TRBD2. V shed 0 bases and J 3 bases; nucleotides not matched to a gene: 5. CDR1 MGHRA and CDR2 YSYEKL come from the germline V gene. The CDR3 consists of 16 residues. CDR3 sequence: CASSQDERGGNYEQYF. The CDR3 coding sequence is TGCGCCAGCAGCCAAGATGAGCGGGGGGGTAACTACGAGCAGTACTTC.

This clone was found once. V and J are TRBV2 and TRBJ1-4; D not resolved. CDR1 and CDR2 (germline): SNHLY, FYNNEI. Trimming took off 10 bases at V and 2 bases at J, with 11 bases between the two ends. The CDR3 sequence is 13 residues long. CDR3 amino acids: CAIVRSTNEKLFF. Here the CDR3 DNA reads TGTGCCATTGTAAGGAGTACTAATGAAAAACTGTTTTTT.